This T cell receptor (beta chain) appears in the sequencing data of a study of blood T cell repertoires in COVID-19. Overall study: There were acute and convalescent COVID-19 samples, and they came from the United States, Italy and Spain.

Methods used by the authors: Reference gene primers were amplified, and this amplification served to estimate nucleated cell counts. Clones were read by immunoSEQ multiplex PCR, and TCRdb kept only the in-frame ones, dropping some. The DNA was the basis for D and trimming; V, J and clone size are from that table. The table has some 110,000 clones, approximately 80% seen once. This CDR3 region has 15 residues. The germline V gene encodes CDR1 SGHDT and CDR2 YYEEEE. Trimming shortened V by 3 bases and J by 6 bases, and 16 bases separated the two germline ends. The chain is built from TRBV5-6 and TRBJ2-4, with D perhaps TRBD1 (5 bases). This TCR derives from a woman aged 70 to 79 with acute or convalescent COVID-19. Material: peripheral blood. CDR3 nucleotide sequence: TGTGCCAGCAGCTCCAACAGGTTCCCTGGAAACATTCAGTACTTC. It encodes CASSSNRFPGNIQYF.